These T cell receptor beta chains were read from a single sample in a study of cytomegalovirus exposure and HLA in healthy donors. This table comes from immunoSEQ multiplex PCR, and its TCRdb copy is limited to in-frame clones, with some not included. This listing includes some 75,000 clones. The source material was PBMCs. All receptors come from a man aged 40-49 years in good health and CMV-seronegative. CDR3s include the opening cysteine and the closing phenylalanine or tryptophan. The order of the fields is D gene, J gene, V gene, CDR3 DNA, CDR3 protein. The D gene is left open where the match is weak.

D gene: NA; J gene: TRBJ1-6; V gene: TRBV6-6; CDR3 DNA: TGTGCCAGCAGTTACCAGGGGAATTCACCCCTCCACTTT; CDR3 protein: CASSYQGNSPLHF
D gene: TRBD1; J gene: TRBJ2-2; V gene: TRBV11-2; CDR3 DNA: TGTGCCAGCAGTAAGGACAGGTGGAACACCGGGGAGCTGTTTTTT; CDR3 protein: CASSKDRWNTGELFF
D gene: NA; J gene: TRBJ1-2; V gene: TRBV6-5; CDR3 DNA: TGTGCCAGCAGTTACTCGAGGGCAGCCAAGGGCTACACCTTC; CDR3 protein: CASSYSRAAKGYTF
D gene: TRBD2; J gene: TRBJ2-1; V gene: TRBV10-2; CDR3 DNA: TGCGCCAGCAGTGAGTCGGGGACTAGCGGGAGTGGGAATGAGCAGTTCTTC; CDR3 protein: CASSESGTSGSGNEQFF
D gene: TRBD1; J gene: TRBJ1-2; V gene: TRBV30; CDR3 DNA: TGTGCCGGACAGGGGGCGAGAGGCTATGGCTACACCTTC; CDR3 protein: CAGQGARGYGYTF
D gene: TRBD1; J gene: TRBJ2-7; V gene: TRBV6-5; CDR3 DNA: TGTGCCAGCAGTTACTCAACATTGACAGGGGTCGAGCAGTACTTC; CDR3 protein: CASSYSTLTGVEQYF
D gene: TRBD1; J gene: TRBJ1-1; V gene: TRBV9; CDR3 DNA: TGTGCCAGCAGCGTAGGTGAGACAGGGACGTTTGCTTTCTTT; CDR3 protein: CASSVGETGTFAFF
D gene: NA; J gene: TRBJ1-2; V gene: TRBV5-4; CDR3 DNA: TGTGCCAGCAGCTTGGCACAGGAATACTATGGCTACACCTTC; CDR3 protein: CASSLAQEYYGYTF
D gene: NA; J gene: TRBJ1-1; V gene: TRBV28; CDR3 DNA: TGTGCCAGCAGTTTAAGGCAGGGCTCCACTGAAGCTTTCTTT; CDR3 protein: CASSLRQGSTEAFF
D gene: TRBD1; J gene: TRBJ1-1; V gene: TRBV30; CDR3 DNA: TGTGCCTGGAGTGTATTGAGACAGGGGTGGTCTTTCTTT; CDR3 protein: CAWSVLRQGWSFF
D gene: NA; J gene: TRBJ1-3; V gene: TRBV28; CDR3 DNA: TGTGCCAGCGTACCTAGGGGAAACTCTGGAAACACCATATATTTT; CDR3 protein: CASVPRGNSGNTIYF
D gene: NA; J gene: TRBJ2-5; V gene: TRBV5-1; CDR3 DNA: TGCGCCAGCAGCTCAGGCCAAGAGACCCAGTACTTC; CDR3 protein: CASSSGQETQYF
D gene: NA; J gene: TRBJ2-3; V gene: TRBV6-4; CDR3 DNA: TGTGCCAGCAGTAGGGACTCCTACGGAACGCAGTATTTT; CDR3 protein: CASSRDSYGTQYF
D gene: NA; J gene: TRBJ1-4; V gene: TRBV5-8; CDR3 DNA: TGTGCCAGCAGCCCTGGTCAGTCTCTTGCAACTAATGAAAAACTGTTTTTT; CDR3 protein: CASSPGQSLATNEKLFF
D gene: NA; J gene: TRBJ2-1; V gene: TRBV20-1; CDR3 DNA: TGCAGTGTACTAGGATTCAATGAGCAGTTCTTC; CDR3 protein: CSVLGFNEQFF
D gene: NA; J gene: TRBJ2-2; V gene: TRBV5-6; CDR3 DNA: TGTGCCAGCAGCGGCGTCGAGGGGGGGGATTTTGCCGGGGAGCTGTTTTTT; CDR3 protein: CASSGVEGGDFAGELFF
D gene: TRBD1; J gene: TRBJ2-1; V gene: TRBV9; CDR3 DNA: TGTGCCAGCCTTCAACAGGGGCATGAGCAGTTCTTC; CDR3 protein: CASLQQGHEQFF
D gene: NA; J gene: TRBJ1-5; V gene: TRBV7-2; CDR3 DNA: TGTGCCAGCAGCTTATCGACGGGTTCGACGAGGGAGCCCCAGCATTTT; CDR3 protein: CASSLSTGSTREPQHF
D gene: NA; J gene: TRBJ1-1; V gene: TRBV11-2; CDR3 DNA: TGTGCCAGCAGCTTTAGCGGGGGGTCCACTGAAGCTTTCTTT; CDR3 protein: CASSFSGGSTEAFF
D gene: TRBD1; J gene: TRBJ2-5; V gene: TRBV19; CDR3 DNA: TGTGCCAGTAGTCCCTTGGGGACAGCGGAGACCCAGTACTTC; CDR3 protein: CASSPLGTAETQYF
D gene: TRBD2; J gene: TRBJ2-1; V gene: TRBV7-2; CDR3 DNA: TGTGCCAGCAGCTTACAGACTAGCGGCTACAATGAGCAGTTCTTC; CDR3 protein: CASSLQTSGYNEQFF
D gene: TRBD2; J gene: TRBJ2-2; V gene: TRBV19; CDR3 DNA: TGTGCCAGTAGTATAGATGGGACTACGAACACCGGGGAGCTGTTTTTT; CDR3 protein: CASSIDGTTNTGELFF